This is a list of T cell receptor beta chains from one sample in a study of shared clonotypes between healthy human individuals. Some clones are missing from TCRdb's copy, which holds only in-frame ones; the method was immunoSEQ multiplex PCR. The sample lists some 630,000 clones, more than 70% occurring once. Material for sequencing was memory CD4+ T cells sorted from blood. The receptors were sampled from a woman aged 25 to 45 in good health. Both conserved end residues are part of each CDR3. D genes are given only for firm matches. Clone size is stated in some rows and not others, as once, few, many or a class when expanded.

v_call	clone_size	j_call	d_call	cdr3_nt	cdr3_aa
TRBV19	NA	TRBJ2-7	TRBD2	TGTGCCAGTAGTAAAATAGCGGGAGGTATCCTCCTCTACGAGCAGTACTTC	CASSKIAGGILLYEQYF
TRBV5-8	NA	TRBJ2-5	NA	TGTGCCAGCAGCTTGATGGGAGGTTCCGAGACCCAGTACTTC	CASSLMGGSETQYF
TRBV2	NA	TRBJ1-1	TRBD1	TGTGCCAGCAGGGGGGAGGGGGCAGCTGAAGCTTTCTTT	CASRGEGAAEAFF
TRBV2	NA	TRBJ2-5	NA	TGTGCCAGCAGAAGGGACATCGCAGAGACCCAGTACTTC	CASRRDIAETQYF
TRBV28	NA	TRBJ1-1	NA	TGTGCCAGCACCCAATTGCGGAGTGAAGCTTTCTTT	CASTQLRSEAFF
TRBV6-6	many	TRBJ2-7	NA	TGTGCCAGCAGCCCCGGCGGCTCCTACGAGCAGTACTTC	CASSPGGSYEQYF
TRBV2	NA	TRBJ1-3	NA	TGTGCCAGCAGTGATCCGGGGCTTAGAAACACCATATATTTT	CASSDPGLRNTIYF
TRBV6-6	NA	TRBJ2-7	TRBD2	TGTGCCAGCAGACCTAGAGCGGGAGGTTCCTACGAGCAGTACTTC	CASRPRAGGSYEQYF
TRBV6-5	once	TRBJ2-1	TRBD2	TGTGCCAGCAGTTCGGGGACTAGCGGGAGGAATGAGCAGTTCTTC	CASSSGTSGRNEQFF
TRBV5-1	NA	TRBJ2-3	TRBD1	TGCGCCAGCAGGCGGGACAGGGGGCGGACAGATACGCAGTATTTT	CASRRDRGRTDTQYF
TRBV5-4	NA	TRBJ1-6	TRBD1	TGTGCCAGCAGCAGGCTGGACAGGGAGAATTCACCCCTCCACTTT	CASSRLDRENSPLHF
TRBV6-9	NA	TRBJ2-7	TRBD1	TGTGCCAGCAGAGGGGACAGCTACGAGCAGTACTTC	CASRGDSYEQYF
TRBV5-1	NA	TRBJ2-1	NA	TGCGCCAGCAGCGCCCGTGGGCTAGACTACAATGAGCAGTTCTTC	CASSARGLDYNEQFF
TRBV2	few	TRBJ1-2	TRBD1	TGTGCCAGCAGTGAAAGACAGGGTGGCTATGGCTACACCTTC	CASSERQGGYGYTF
TRBV28	NA	TRBJ1-5	TRBD1	TGTGCCAGCCAGTACCGACAGGGCGGTTATAGCAATCAGCCCCAGCATTTT	CASQYRQGGYSNQPQHF
TRBV19	NA	TRBJ2-4	NA	TGTGCCAGTAGTATCAGGATTACAGTAGGGCCGGGGGCCAAAAACATTCAGTACTTC	CASSIRITVGPGAKNIQYF
TRBV25-1	NA	TRBJ2-2	NA	TGTGCCACCCGGGGGCGGTCCGCGAACACCGGGGAGCTGTTTTTT	CATRGRSANTGELFF
TRBV7-8	few	TRBJ1-5	NA	TGTGCCAGCAGCTTGGGACCAACAGGGAATCAGCCCCAGCATTTT	CASSLGPTGNQPQHF
TRBV6-1	NA	TRBJ1-5	NA	TGTGCCAGCAGTGAATGGGCAGGGCGTCAGCCCCAGCATTTT	CASSEWAGRQPQHF
TRBV18	NA	TRBJ2-3	NA	TGTGCCAGCTCATTTTCGGGAGTGCGCACAGATACGCAGTATTTT	CASSFSGVRTDTQYF
TRBV6-1	NA	TRBJ2-2	TRBD1	TGTGCCAGCATCTACGGGACAGGGTATTCCGGGGAGCTGTTTTTT	CASIYGTGYSGELFF
TRBV11-2	NA	TRBJ2-2	TRBD2	TGTGCCAGCAGCTTTGGGAGCGGGAGGCTGAGCGGGGAGCTGTTTTTT	CASSFGSGRLSGELFF
TRBV14	NA	TRBJ2-3	NA	TGTGCCAGCAGCCAAGCCGCCGGCAGCCTCACAGATACGCAGTATTTT	CASSQAAGSLTDTQYF
TRBV7-9	NA	TRBJ2-7	TRBD1	TGTGCCAGCAGCCCAGGACAGGGGCCTCGCGAGCAGTACTTC	CASSPGQGPREQYF
TRBV9	NA	TRBJ1-6	NA	TGTGCCAGCAGCGAACAGGGTCCCCTCCACTTT	CASSEQGPLHF
TRBV28	NA	TRBJ2-1	NA	TGTGCCAGCAGTTCCTATACAGGGCTAAGCTCCTACAATGAGCAGTTCTTC	CASSSYTGLSSYNEQFF
TRBV6-1	NA	TRBJ2-5	NA	TGTGCCAGCACCGGACAGCTCCAAGAGACCCAGTACTTC	CASTGQLQETQYF
TRBV11-3	NA	TRBJ1-2	TRBD1	TGTGCCAGCAGCCATTCGGGGGGACAGGGGCTCTACACCTTC	CASSHSGGQGLYTF
TRBV25-1	once	TRBJ2-5	NA	TGTGCCAGCAGTGAATCTGGTTTGTACCAAGAGACCCAGTACTTC	CASSESGLYQETQYF
TRBV5-5	NA	TRBJ1-2	NA	TGTGCCAGCAGCTTGGGAACCTCGGGGTATGGCTACACCTTC	CASSLGTSGYGYTF
TRBV7-2	NA	TRBJ2-3	NA	TGTGCCAGCAGCTTAGAGGCTAGCAGCACAGATACGCAGTATTTT	CASSLEASSTDTQYF
TRBV5-6	NA	TRBJ2-7	NA	TGTGCCAGCAGCTCCCAGGCATCCTTCCACTACGAGCAGTACTTC	CASSSQASFHYEQYF
TRBV5-1	NA	TRBJ2-3	TRBD2	TGCGCCAGCAGGCTGGGACAGATAGCGGGAGGGCCCTCAGATACGCAGTATTTT	CASRLGQIAGGPSDTQYF
TRBV10-2	NA	TRBJ2-7	NA	TGCGCCAGCAGTGACTGGCGGTTGGCACACGAGCAGTACTTC	CASSDWRLAHEQYF
TRBV30	NA	TRBJ1-1	TRBD1	TGTGCCTGGATGGGACAGGCTTTTCCTGAAGCTTTCTTT	CAWMGQAFPEAFF
TRBV7-9	NA	TRBJ2-7	NA	TGTGCCAGCAGCTTTTTGGGTGGCGAGCAGTACTTC	CASSFLGGEQYF
TRBV11-2	few	TRBJ2-1	TRBD2	TGTGCCAGCAGCTCGGGGTCTAGCGGGAGGGGTTACAATGAGCAGTTCTTC	CASSSGSSGRGYNEQFF
TRBV28	once	TRBJ1-1	TRBD1	TGTGCCAGCAGGCCGACCGGGACAGGTGGCACTGAAGCTTTCTTT	CASRPTGTGGTEAFF
TRBV19	NA	TRBJ2-2	TRBD2	TGTGCCAGTGAGCGCGGGAGGGCTACGTACGGGGAGCTGTTTTTT	CASERGRATYGELFF
TRBV25-1	NA	TRBJ2-7	TRBD1	TGTGCCAGCAGTGAAATTGGGACAGGGGGGGCCTACGAGCAGTACTTC	CASSEIGTGGAYEQYF
TRBV27	NA	TRBJ2-7	NA	TGTGCCACCGGATCCCGGGAGCGGAAAAATTACTTC	CATGSRERKNYF
TRBV28	NA	TRBJ1-5	NA	TGTGCCAGCAGTTTTATGCAGGCCTATAGCAATCAGCCCCAGCATTTT	CASSFMQAYSNQPQHF
TRBV18	NA	TRBJ2-7	NA	TGTGCCAGCTCACCAGACCGCTCCTTCTCCTACGAGCAGTACTTC	CASSPDRSFSYEQYF
TRBV18	NA	TRBJ1-1	NA	TGTGCCAGCTCACCATCCCCATCAAGGAAGGACCCTGAAGCTTTCTTT	CASSPSPSRKDPEAFF
TRBV7-8	NA	TRBJ2-1	TRBD2	TGTGCCAGCAGACACCCTAGAGCGGGAGGATCCTACAATGAGCAGTTCTTC	CASRHPRAGGSYNEQFF
TRBV28	NA	TRBJ2-7	NA	TGTGCCAGCAGCAGGGAACGCGAGCAGTACTTC	CASSREREQYF
TRBV7-3	NA	TRBJ2-7	TRBD1	TGTGCCAGCAGCCCCCAAGGTGGGACAGGGGGAAACGAGCAGTACTTC	CASSPQGGTGGNEQYF
TRBV5-6	few	TRBJ2-2	TRBD1	TGTGCCAGCAGCTCATTGGACAGGGCCGGATTGTTTTTT	CASSSLDRAGLFF
TRBV2	NA	TRBJ1-3	NA	TGTGCCAGCAGCCCGCAGGGTCTATCTGGAAACACCATATATTTT	CASSPQGLSGNTIYF
TRBV7-8	NA	TRBJ2-7	TRBD1	TGTGCCAGCAGTCCCCGCCGGGACAGGGGTCACGAGCAGTACTTC	CASSPRRDRGHEQYF
TRBV11-2	NA	TRBJ2-6	TRBD1	TGTGCCAGCAGCTCTAGGGACAGGGGCCCTGGGGCCAACGTCCTGACTTTC	CASSSRDRGPGANVLTF
TRBV27	NA	TRBJ2-3	TRBD1	TGTGCCAGCGGCCGGGACAGGAGCACAGATACGCAGTATTTT	CASGRDRSTDTQYF